This TCR beta chain appears in the sequencing data of a study of vaccination effects on CD4 cells after COVID-19. Assay: immunoSEQ multiplex PCR; the TCRdb copy retains only in-frame clones and omits some. This sample has some 15,000 clones; 60% to 85% occur once, and the top ten carry approximately 19%. Ahead of sequencing, the ViraFEST assay grew antigen-specific CD4+ T cells using viral peptide pools. Culturing for around eleven days preceded CD4+ T cell isolation. Two-dose BNT162b2 or mRNA-1273 vaccination was given to participants. In this sample, this clone is medium-sized. Its antigen is unidentified. The CDR3 has 14 residues. With 5 bases clipped from V and 8 bases from J, the junction kept 11 bases outside the gene matches. Germline V gene data show CDR1 as SGHAT and CDR2 as FQNNGV. Study results and caveats: Only a single clone (1 of 255 vaccine-induced clones in healthy vaccinees) cross-reacted with common cold coronaviruses.

This chain joins TRBV11-2 and TRBJ1-2; TRBD1 agrees at 7 bases. Material: CD4+ T cells from PBMCs cultured with HCoV-NL63 spike peptides, obtained after COVID-19 vaccination. The sequence was collected from a human donor who received a COVID-19 vaccine. In DNA form, the CDR3 reads TGTGCCAGCAGCGCCCTGACAGGGTTGGACGGCTACACCTTC. Its protein is CASSALTGLDGYTF.